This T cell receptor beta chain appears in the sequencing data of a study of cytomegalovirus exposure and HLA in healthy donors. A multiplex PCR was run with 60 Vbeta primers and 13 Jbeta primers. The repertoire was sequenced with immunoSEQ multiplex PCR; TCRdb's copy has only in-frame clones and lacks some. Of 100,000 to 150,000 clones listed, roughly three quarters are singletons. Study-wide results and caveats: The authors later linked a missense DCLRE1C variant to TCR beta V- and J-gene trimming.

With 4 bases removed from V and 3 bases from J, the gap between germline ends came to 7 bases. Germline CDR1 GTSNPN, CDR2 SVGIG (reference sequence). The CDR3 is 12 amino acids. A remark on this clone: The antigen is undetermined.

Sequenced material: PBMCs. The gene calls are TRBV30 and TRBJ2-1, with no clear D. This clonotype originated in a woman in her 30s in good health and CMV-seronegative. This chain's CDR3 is CAWTRVYNEQFF. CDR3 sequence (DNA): TGTGCCTGGACGCGCGTCTACAATGAGCAGTTCTTC.